This is a list of T cell receptor beta chains from one sample in a study of OX40 agonist ivuxolimab in advanced cancers. Produced via immunoSEQ multiplex PCR; TCRdb's table is partial and in-frame only. The sample has approximately 82,000 clones; more than 70% are singletons. The input for sequencing was CD4+ or CD8+ T cells sorted from blood, taken in a trial of the OX40 agonist ivuxolimab. The receptors stem from an adult with an advanced solid tumor such as melanoma, head and neck, liver or kidney cancer. Each CDR3 is given with its conserved first and last residue. Each record gives: clone size, V gene, D gene, J gene, CDR3 DNA, CDR3 protein. D genes are given only for firm matches. Not every row has a clone size; where given, it reads once, few, many or a size class.

abundance: NA
v_gene: TRBV4-2
d_gene: TRBD2
j_gene: TRBJ2-3
CDR3nt: TGTGCCAGCAGCCAAGAAAGCGGGAGGGGTAGCACAGATACGCAGTATTTT
CDR3aa: CASSQESGRGSTDTQYF

abundance: NA
v_gene: TRBV7-8
d_gene: TRBD1
j_gene: TRBJ2-7
CDR3nt: TGTGCCAGCAGCCCCCGGGACAGGGGGGAGCAGTACTTC
CDR3aa: CASSPRDRGEQYF

abundance: once
v_gene: TRBV7-3
d_gene: TRBD1
j_gene: TRBJ2-3
CDR3nt: TGTGCCAGCAGCCCTGACAGGGGAGATACGCAGTATTTT
CDR3aa: CASSPDRGDTQYF

abundance: NA
v_gene: TRBV6-5
d_gene: NA
j_gene: TRBJ2-3
CDR3nt: TGTGCCAGCAAAATTCATAGGGGAACAGATACGCAGTATTTT
CDR3aa: CASKIHRGTDTQYF

abundance: NA
v_gene: TRBV9
d_gene: NA
j_gene: TRBJ1-1
CDR3nt: TGTGCCAGCAGCTCAACAGGGACTGAAGCTTTCTTT
CDR3aa: CASSSTGTEAFF

abundance: NA
v_gene: TRBV27
d_gene: TRBD1
j_gene: TRBJ2-2
CDR3nt: TGTGCCAGCAGTCGATTGGACAGGGCCACCGGGGAGCTGTTTTTT
CDR3aa: CASSRLDRATGELFF

abundance: NA
v_gene: TRBV5-1
d_gene: TRBD1
j_gene: TRBJ1-3
CDR3nt: TGCGCCAGCAGCTTGGCCCCTGGGACAGCTGGAAACACCATATATTTT
CDR3aa: CASSLAPGTAGNTIYF

abundance: NA
v_gene: TRBV5-1
d_gene: TRBD2
j_gene: TRBJ2-1
CDR3nt: TGCGCCAGCAGGAGGGGGACTAGCGGGAGTCTGAATGAGCAGTTCTTC
CDR3aa: CASRRGTSGSLNEQFF

abundance: NA
v_gene: TRBV5-6
d_gene: NA
j_gene: TRBJ2-6
CDR3nt: TGTGCCAGCAGCCCGGACACCAGCTCTGGGGCCAACGTCCTGACTTTC
CDR3aa: CASSPDTSSGANVLTF

abundance: NA
v_gene: TRBV5-1
d_gene: NA
j_gene: TRBJ2-5
CDR3nt: TGCGCCAGCAGCTTGGGGGGCGGGATGGAGACCCAGTACTTC
CDR3aa: CASSLGGGMETQYF

abundance: once
v_gene: TRBV2
d_gene: TRBD2
j_gene: TRBJ2-3
CDR3nt: TGTGCCAGCAGTGACGCTAGCGGGAGAATAGATACGCAGTATTTT
CDR3aa: CASSDASGRIDTQYF

abundance: NA
v_gene: TRBV18
d_gene: TRBD1
j_gene: TRBJ1-4
CDR3nt: TGTGCCAGCTCACGCCTCGGACAGGGGGTTAATGAAAAACTGTTTTTT
CDR3aa: CASSRLGQGVNEKLFF

abundance: NA
v_gene: TRBV9
d_gene: NA
j_gene: TRBJ2-1
CDR3nt: TGTGCCAGCAGCGTAGCTGGAGGGTATGAGCAGTTCTTC
CDR3aa: CASSVAGGYEQFF

abundance: NA
v_gene: TRBV11-2
d_gene: TRBD1
j_gene: TRBJ1-5
CDR3nt: TGTGCCAGCAGCTTAACAAGGGACAGGTCCAATCAGCCCCAGCATTTT
CDR3aa: CASSLTRDRSNQPQHF

abundance: NA
v_gene: TRBV19
d_gene: NA
j_gene: TRBJ1-3
CDR3nt: TGTGCCAGTAGCGAAGACCCCAGGAGGACGAAAAACACCATATATTTT
CDR3aa: CASSEDPRRTKNTIYF